These T cell receptor beta chains were read from a single sample in a study of T cell changes during pregnancy in multiple sclerosis. TCRdb's table, derived via immunoSEQ multiplex PCR, lists solely in-frame clones and lacks some. The table includes 58,000 or so clones, around nine tenths detected once. The input for sequencing was peripheral blood, taken in the first trimester of pregnancy. The source is a female donor in good health, enrolled as a control in a pregnancy study. CDR3s include the opening cysteine and the closing phenylalanine or tryptophan. D genes are given only for firm matches. Not all rows give a size; the values are once, few, many and, for expanded clones, a class.

D	J	V	size	CDR3	DNA
NA	TRBJ1-1	TRBV29-1	NA	CSVALSGRGTEAFF	TGCAGCGTTGCTCTCTCAGGGAGGGGGACTGAAGCTTTCTTT
NA	TRBJ1-4	TRBV21-1	NA	CASSKACPGRNEKLFF	TGTGCCAGCAGCAAAGCATGTCCAGGAAGAAATGAAAAACTGTTTTTT
TRBD2	TRBJ2-2	TRBV28	NA	CASSPGLAGGTGELFF	TGTGCCAGCAGTCCGGGACTAGCGGGAGGCACCGGGGAGCTGTTTTTT
NA	TRBJ2-7	TRBV6-5	NA	CASSPGLGSYEQYF	TGTGCCAGCAGCCCAGGACTGGGCTCCTACGAGCAGTACTTC
NA	TRBJ1-1	TRBV5-1	NA	CASSLVGANTEAFF	TGCGCCAGCAGCTTGGTGGGCGCGAACACTGAAGCTTTCTTT
TRBD1	TRBJ2-2	TRBV4-2	NA	CASSGQGADGELFF	TGTGCCAGCAGCGGACAGGGGGCGGACGGGGAGCTGTTTTTT
TRBD1	TRBJ1-2	TRBV18	NA	CASSPPATGGLGGYTF	TGTGCCAGCTCACCACCAGCAACAGGGGGGCTTGGGGGCTACACCTTC
NA	TRBJ2-7	TRBV27	once	CASSPLPSSYEQYF	TGTGCCAGCAGTCCCCTCCCTAGCTCCTACGAGCAGTACTTC
TRBD1	TRBJ1-1	TRBV28	NA	CASSTPGTGSTEAFF	TGTGCCAGCAGCACCCCCGGGACAGGGTCTACTGAAGCTTTCTTT
NA	TRBJ2-7	TRBV18	NA	CASSPGGTYEQYF	TGTGCCAGCTCACCTGGGGGGACCTACGAGCAGTACTTC
TRBD1	TRBJ1-5	TRBV10-3	NA	CAISAFKGGASNQPQHF	TGTGCCATCAGTGCGTTCAAAGGGGGCGCGAGCAATCAGCCCCAGCATTTT
NA	TRBJ1-5	TRBV27	NA	CASSLVHGEPQHF	TGTGCCAGCAGCCTCGTACACGGAGAGCCCCAGCATTTT
NA	TRBJ1-2	TRBV6-5	NA	CASSYYGPVEDGYTF	TGTGCCAGCAGTTACTACGGTCCGGTGGAGGATGGCTACACCTTC
TRBD2	TRBJ2-3	TRBV6-4	NA	CASSVGGGTDTQYF	TGTGCCAGCAGTGTCGGGGGGGGAACAGATACGCAGTATTTT
NA	TRBJ2-2	TRBV27	NA	CASSLTVNTGELFF	TGTGCCAGCAGTTTGACTGTGAACACCGGGGAGCTGTTTTTT
NA	TRBJ2-2	TRBV10-3	NA	CAISERSSGELFF	TGTGCCATCAGTGAAAGGAGCTCCGGGGAGCTGTTTTTT
NA	TRBJ1-3	TRBV10-3	NA	CAISGQSSGNTIYF	TGTGCCATCAGTGGACAGAGCTCTGGAAACACCATATATTTT
NA	TRBJ1-2	TRBV10-3	NA	CAIGEYREVNYGYTF	TGTGCCATCGGTGAATACAGGGAAGTCAACTATGGCTACACCTTC
NA	TRBJ2-5	TRBV5-6	NA	CASKTGTPETQYF	TGTGCCAGCAAAACAGGTACCCCCGAGACCCAGTACTTC
NA	TRBJ1-1	TRBV6-5	few	CASSSRGRNTEAFF	TGTGCCAGCAGTTCACGGGGGAGGAACACTGAAGCTTTCTTT
NA	TRBJ2-2	TRBV10-3	NA	CAISAGRDSTGELFF	TGTGCCATCAGTGCCGGCAGGGACTCCACCGGGGAGCTGTTTTTT
NA	TRBJ2-1	TRBV6-4	few	CASSPLGGENNEQFF	TGTGCCAGCAGTCCCCTTGGCGGGGAGAACAATGAGCAGTTCTTC
NA	TRBJ2-1	TRBV5-1	once	CAITLRGCSYNEQFF	TGCGCCATCACGCTTAGGGGGTGCTCCTACAATGAGCAGTTCTTC
TRBD1	TRBJ2-3	TRBV6-4	NA	CASSEAGTGFTDTQYF	TGTGCCAGCAGCGAGGCCGGGACAGGGTTCACAGATACGCAGTATTTT